Detailed here is one T cell receptor (beta chain). Its cognate antigen is unknown. TCRdb keeps only in-frame clones here, not all; method: immunoSEQ multiplex PCR. The data contain under 150,000 clones, about 92% of them singletons. The data originate from a study of T cell responses to AZD1222 COVID-19 vaccine. Findings of the study overall: Only five to seven AZD1222 recipients were seropositive at baseline.

Trimming cost V 0 bases and J 3 bases, with 10 bases left between them. The CDR3 runs to 14 residues. Germline V gives CDR1 SGHRS, CDR2 YFSETQ. V is TRBV5-1 and J is TRBJ2-7; D gene uncertain. The receptor's source is an adult in good health. The sequencing here drew on peripheral blood, taken on day 0 of AZD1222 vaccination. Here the CDR3 reads CASSLGQAHYEQYF. CDR3 in DNA: TGCGCCAGCAGCTTGGGCCAAGCCCACTACGAGCAGTACTTC.